The 21 T cell receptor beta chains given below trace back to one sample, sequenced in a study of blood T cell repertoires in COVID-19. TCRdb's copy holds only in-frame clones and misses some; the assay was immunoSEQ multiplex PCR. In the table there are approximately 130,000 clones, about 83% of which are singletons. Sequences were obtained from peripheral blood. The receptors come from a man at least 80 years old with active or convalescent COVID-19.

The sample holds a few counts of this clone. The rearrangement joins TRBV5-1 to TRBJ2-7, with D hard to call. CDR1 is SGHRS and CDR2 is YFSETQ in the germline V gene. The CDR3 sequence is 14 residues long. V was pared by 1 base and J by 3 bases, with 11 bases between. The CDR3 DNA follows: TGCGCCAGCAGCTTGTACTCGGGTCGCTACGAGCAGTACTTC. This codes for CASSLYSGRYEQYF.

The chain has TRBV9 and TRBJ2-2; 8 bases are a match to TRBD2. V was clipped by 0 bases and J by 5 bases; unmatched bases: 3. Germline CDR1 reads SGDLS; CDR2 reads YYNGEE. This CDR3 contains 15 residues. CDR3 bases: TGTGCCAGCAGCGTAGGCCTAGCGGGTACCGGGGAGCTGTTTTTT. Its translation is CASSVGLAGTGELFF.

This chain connects TRBV3-1 (or the pseudogene TRBV3-2) to TRBJ1-2; the D is unclear. The germline CDR1 and CDR2 sequences are LGHDT and YNNKEL (reference sequence). The CDR3 loop spans 14 amino acids. Deletions cut 6 bases from V and 2 bases from J, with 13 bases between. The CDR3 DNA follows: TGTGCCAGCAGTATTACAACGCCAAACTATGGCTACACCTTC. The encoded protein is CASSITTPNYGYTF.

The chain employs TRBV7-2 and TRBJ1-3; 7 nucleotides line up with TRBD1. The CDR3 spans 16 residues. Germline-derived CDR1 and CDR2 are SGHTA and FQGNSA. Trimming took 2 bases from V and 3 from J; bases not matched to a gene: 7. CDR3 protein: CASSLNQQGSGNTIYF. CDR3 in DNA: TGTGCCAGCAGCTTAAACCAACAGGGGAGTGGAAACACCATATATTTT.

The CDR3 sequence: CASSQDLYRGCDQPQHF. DNA of the CDR3: TGTGCCAGCAGCCAAGATTTGTACAGGGGATGCGATCAGCCCCAGCATTTT. The chain employs TRBV3-1 (or the pseudogene TRBV3-2) and TRBJ1-5; 7 bases are shared with TRBD1. Germline V gene lookup returns CDR1 LGHDT and CDR2 YNNKEL (reference sequence). The ends lost 0 bases at V and 5 bases at J; junction bases unmatched: 10. The CDR3 has 17 amino acids.

The chain couples TRBV28 to TRBJ1-3, with 7 bases aligning to TRBD1. Trimming at V came to 4 bases and at J to 4 bases, leaving 4 bases not matched to a gene. The germline V gene has CDR1 MDHEN and CDR2 SYDVKM. CDR3 length: 14 amino acids. CDR3 loop: CASSSRGYGNTIYF. The CDR3 DNA reads as TGTGCCAGCAGTTCCAGGGGGTACGGAAACACCATATATTTT. Combining the CDR3 with reference TRBV28 and TRBJ1-3 gives the whole variable domain DVKVTQSSRYLVKRTGEKVFLECVQDMDHENMFWYRQDPGLGLRLIYFSYDVKMKEKGDIPEGYSVSREKKERFSLILESASTNQTSMYLCASSSRGYGNTIYFGEGSWLTVV.

V usage is TRBV30 and J usage is TRBJ2-5; weak D call: TRBD1 (6 bases). With 2 bases removed from V and 4 bases from J, the gap between germline ends came to 14 bases. This CDR3 is built from 14 residues. Germline assignment: CDR1 GTSNPN and CDR2 SVGIG (reference sequence). The chain's CDR3 is CAWSQQGVGETQYF. Written as DNA, the CDR3 is TGTGCCTGGAGTCAACAGGGAGTCGGAGAGACCCAGTACTTC.

The V and J genes are TRBV3-1 (or the pseudogene TRBV3-2) and TRBJ2-5, with 11 bases that match TRBD2. The V and J ends lost 3 bases and 1 base, in that order; junction bases with no gene match: 1. The CDR3 loop spans 15 amino acids. Germline V gene sequence: CDR1 LGHDT, CDR2 YNNKEL (reference sequence). As DNA, the CDR3 is TGTGCCAGCAGCCAGACTAGCGGGGCCCAAGAGACCCAGTACTTC. Protein sequence: CASSQTSGAQETQYF.

This clone was seen just once. The V call is TRBV24-1, the J call TRBJ2-1; weak D call: TRBD1 (7 bases). This CDR3 has 16 amino acids. Trimming took off 4 bases at V and 5 bases at J, with 17 bases between the two ends. The germline V gene encodes CDR1 KGHDR and CDR2 SFDVKD. CDR3 in amino acids: CATSDYRQGEDNEQFF. The DNA for the CDR3 is TGTGCCACCAGTGACTACCGGCAGGGGGAGGACAATGAGCAGTTCTTC.

This clone occurred a few times. This sequence joins TRBV25-1 and TRBJ1-2; TRBD1 aligns across 7 bases. The trim removed 3 bases at V and 2 bases at J, leaving 3 bases unmatched. CDR3 length: 14 amino acids. The germline V gene has CDR1 MGHDK and CDR2 SYGVNS. The DNA of the CDR3 is TGTGCCAGCAGTGAGTACAGGGGAAACTATGGCTACACCTTC. Amino acids: CASSEYRGNYGYTF.

The chain is built from TRBV10-3 and TRBJ1-1; TRBD1 matches at 7 bases. With 6 bases clipped from V and 4 bases from J, the junction kept 8 bases outside the gene matches. This CDR3 is 14 amino acids long. Germline CDR1 ENHRY, CDR2 SYGVKD. This CDR3 is CAISANRGGTEAFF. The CDR3 DNA reads TGTGCCATCAGCGCAAACAGGGGAGGCACTGAAGCTTTCTTT.

V gene TRBV7-2 combines with J gene TRBJ2-1; 7 bases align to TRBD1. This CDR3 spans 15 amino acids. V was clipped by 4 bases and J by 9 bases; unmatched bases: 12. CDR1 SGHTA and CDR2 FQGNSA come from the germline V gene. The CDR3 sequence: CASSSQMTGPAEQFF. CDR3 DNA sequence: TGTGCCAGCAGCTCACAAATGACAGGGCCGGCTGAGCAGTTCTTC.

This sequence joins TRBV6-2 or TRBV6-3 and TRBJ2-1; weak D call: TRBD1 (6 bases). V dropped 3 bases and J dropped 7 bases, with 13 bases sitting between them. The CDR3 runs to 14 residues. Germline-derived CDR1 and CDR2 are MNHEY and SVGEGT. The DNA of the CDR3 is TGTGCCAGCAGTTATCAGGGGACAATGAATGAGCAGTTCTTC. This encodes CASSYQGTMNEQFF.

The chain is built from TRBV18 and TRBJ1-4, with D tentatively TRBD1 (5 bases). The CDR3 is made up of 13 amino acids. V shed 1 base and J shed 7 bases, with 7 bases lying between them. The germline CDR1 and CDR2 sequences are KGHSH and LQKENI. CDR3 sequence reads: CASSPQQAEKLFF. As DNA, the CDR3 is TGTGCCAGCTCACCACAACAGGCTGAAAAACTGTTTTTT.

The table lists this clone with a few counts. The chain uses TRBV5-3 and TRBJ2-2; perhaps TRBD1 as D (5 bases). TRBV5-3 is recorded as an ORF, its role being uncertain. V was clipped by 3 bases and J by 1 base, with 13 bases between them. The CDR3 runs 16 residues. CDR3 in DNA: TGTGCCAGAAGCTGGCTGGGCCAGGGGAACACCGGGGAGCTGTTTTTT. This encodes CARSWLGQGNTGELFF.

The rearrangement joins TRBV6-1 to TRBJ2-3, with 11 bases lining up with TRBD1. Trimming at V came to 3 bases and at J to 3 bases, leaving 5 bases not matched to a gene. The V gene's germline CDR1 is MNHNS and CDR2 SASEGT. The CDR3 loop spans 16 amino acids. The CDR3 protein is CASSDGTGGLTDTQYF. The CDR3 DNA reads TGTGCCAGCAGTGATGGGACAGGGGGTTTGACAGATACGCAGTATTTT.

For the CDR3, the DNA is TGTGCCAGCAGAGGACAGTACACTGAAGCTTTCTTT. Translated: CASRGQYTEAFF. The chain employs TRBV14 and TRBJ1-1, with D possibly TRBD1 on 6 matching bases. Trimming removed 6 bases from V and 3 bases from J, with 8 bases in between. The CDR3 loop spans 12 amino acids. Germline V lookup: CDR1 SGHDN, CDR2 FVKESK.

The J gene is TRBJ2-7, the V gene TRBV28, with a weak D call TRBD2 (6 bases). The CDR3 is 13 residues long. Germline V CDR1 and CDR2: MDHEN, SYDVKM. The ends were cut back, 7 bases at V and 4 bases at J, with 14 bases in the middle. CDR3 bases: TGTGCCAGCAAAGTAGTCGGGGGATACGAGCAGTACTTC. It yields the protein CASKVVGGYEQYF.

The chain has TRBV12-1 and TRBJ2-3; the table's D call, TRBD2, was not checked against the DNA. TRBV12-1 is a pseudogene. The CDR3 has 16 amino acids. CDR3 sequence (DNA): TGTGCCAGCAGCCGGGACTGGCGGGGGGGCCGGGATACGCAGTATTTT. Its translation is CASSRDWRGGRDTQYF.

The rearrangement links TRBV7-9 to TRBJ2-5; TRBD2 matches at 7 bases. V dropped 0 bases and J dropped 4; count of bases not matched to a gene: 17. Germline V gene lookup returns CDR1 SEHNR and CDR2 FQNEAQ (reference sequence). This CDR3 has 19 amino acids. Here the CDR3 reads CASSLAGGRTFQERETQYF. The CDR3, as DNA: TGTGCCAGCAGCTTAGCGGGGGGGAGGACATTTCAGGAACGAGAGACCCAGTACTTC. The full variable domain, with the rest looked up from reference TRBV7-9 and TRBJ2-5, is DTGVSQNPRHKITKRGQNVTFRCDPISEHNRLYWYRQTLGQGPEFLTYFQNEAQLEKSRLLSDRFSAERPKGSFSTLEIQRTEQGDSAMYLCASSLAGGRTFQERETQYFGPGTRLLVL.

The chain uses TRBV4-3 and TRBJ1-2; 7 bases agree with TRBD1. V trimming: 4 bases; J trimming: 4 bases; junction bases outside the gene matches: 9. The germline V gene has CDR1 LGHNA and CDR2 YSLEER. The CDR3 has 15 amino acids. In nucleotides, the CDR3 is TGCGCCAGCAGCCCCAGACAGGGATGGGGCTATGGCTACACCTTC. It encodes CASSPRQGWGYGYTF.